The clone carrying this T cell receptor (beta chain) turned up a few times. The antigen is unknown. The repertoire was sequenced with immunoSEQ multiplex PCR; TCRdb's copy has only in-frame clones and lacks some. The data show roughly 120,000 clones, with 88% seen just once and around 8.3% held by the top ten. No infections or other immune events were documented during collection. The data stem from a study of identifying expanded T cells in peripheral blood. Findings and limits, study-wide: Technical replicates showed around 1.3 changed clones; roughly two weeks roughly 15; four weeks 19. Clone count variance between roughly 2-week samples rose with total template count.

The clonotype originates from a person aged 18 to 69 in good health. The sequenced sample was blood.

The CDR3 sequence: CAWSVLVELEAFF. The CDR3 DNA reads as TGTGCCTGGAGTGTACTCGTTGAGCTTGAAGCTTTCTTT. The chain carries TRBV30 and TRBJ1-1, with D unresolved. V lost 0 bases and J 7 bases, leaving 12 bases between the germline ends. Germline V gives CDR1 GTSNPN, CDR2 SVGIG (reference sequence). This CDR3 contains 13 residues.